This T cell receptor beta chain was recovered during a study of blood T cell repertoires in COVID-19. At the level of the study: Specimens from acute and convalescent COVID-19 originated in the United States, Italy and Spain. The analysed material was cDNA or gDNA that came from T cells, B-cell-depleted T cells, or PBMCs.

CDR1 is MDHEN and CDR2 is SYDVKM in the germline V gene. The CDR3 is 14 amino acids. V was shortened by 2 bases and J by 6 bases, with 13 bases between the two germline ends. In the original processing: Amplification of reference gene primers provided the estimated nucleated cell counts. Clones were read by immunoSEQ multiplex PCR, and TCRdb kept only the in-frame ones, dropping some. The V and J calls and the clone size are those of that table, but D and trimming were determined from the DNA. The table has roughly 230,000 clones, about 88% seen once. The sequencing sample was made of peripheral blood. The receptor was derived from a woman aged 35 to 49 who had recovered from COVID-19. This sequence joins TRBV28 and TRBJ1-2; the D is unclear. The CDR3 region has the DNA TGTGCCAGCAGTTTAGGCCCCTTCGGGGATGGCTACACCTTC. It translates to CASSLGPFGDGYTF.